Listed below are T cell receptor beta chains from one sample, sequenced in a study of blood T cell repertoires in COVID-19. Here immunoSEQ multiplex PCR was the method, and the copy in TCRdb shows in-frame clones only, minus some. The sample gives under 45,000 clones, around 90% of which show up once; roughly 25% is in the top ten. Material for sequencing was peripheral blood. The receptors come from a woman older than 75 in a cohort sampled during active or convalescent COVID-19. Each CDR3 is given with its conserved first and last residue. Each record gives: D gene, V gene, clone size, J gene, CDR3 DNA, CDR3 protein. A D gene is named only where the DNA matches it firmly. Size is stated for part of the rows, as once, few or many counts, or as a class when the clone is expanded.

NA	TRBV5-1	NA	TRBJ2-7	TGCGCCAGCAGCTTGGGGGCGGGGCAATACGAGCAGTACTTC	CASSLGAGQYEQYF
TRBD2	TRBV6-1	NA	TRBJ2-7	TGTGCCAGCAGTGAGAGCGGGAGACCATCTTACGAGCAGTACTTC	CASSESGRPSYEQYF
NA	TRBV30	few	TRBJ1-2	TGTGCCTGGAGTGACGCGCCGGAGGGCTACACCTTC	CAWSDAPEGYTF
NA	TRBV11-2	NA	TRBJ1-1	TGTGCCAGCAGCTTAGTCCAGATGAACACTGAAGCTTTCTTT	CASSLVQMNTEAFF
NA	TRBV5-5	NA	TRBJ1-2	TGTGCCAGCATGGCAGGGGCGGGCTATGGCTACACCTTC	CASMAGAGYGYTF
NA	TRBV5-1	NA	TRBJ1-4	TGCGCCAGCAGCCTTGATGCACATTTCAGCGCAACTAATGAAAAACTGTTTTTT	CASSLDAHFSATNEKLFF
TRBD1	TRBV9	NA	TRBJ1-1	TGTGCCAGCAGCGAGACAGGGTCCCACACTGAAGCTTTCTTT	CASSETGSHTEAFF
TRBD1	TRBV11-2	NA	TRBJ1-2	TGTGCCAGCAGCCCTCGAGGACAGGCCCCCCTCGATGGCTACACCTTC	CASSPRGQAPLDGYTF
TRBD1	TRBV19	NA	TRBJ2-7	TGTGCCAGTAGTATTGTAGGGGGCGCCTCCTACGAGCAGTACTTC	CASSIVGGASYEQYF
TRBD2	TRBV24-1	few	TRBJ2-5	TGTGCCACCAGCGCGGGGGGGCGTGAGACCCAGTACTTC	CATSAGGRETQYF
TRBD2	TRBV5-1	NA	TRBJ2-5	TGCGCCAGCAGCTTGCCCGGGACTAGCGGGAGTGGTGAGACCCAGTACTTC	CASSLPGTSGSGETQYF
NA	TRBV7-2	once	TRBJ2-1	TGTGCCAGCAGCTCGTACTTGGACAATGAGCAGTTCTTC	CASSSYLDNEQFF
NA	TRBV7-9	few	TRBJ2-2	TGTGCCACCCGTGGAGCGAACACCGGGGAGCTGTTTTTT	CATRGANTGELFF
NA	TRBV27	NA	TRBJ1-5	TGTGCCAGTCGCGAAACGCCCGACTCCTTCAATCAGCCCCAGCATTTT	CASRETPDSFNQPQHF
TRBD2	TRBV5-4	NA	TRBJ2-1	TGTGCCAGCAGCCCAACTGCACTAGCGGCCCTCCGAAATGAGCAGTTCTTC	CASSPTALAALRNEQFF
TRBD1	TRBV6-1	NA	TRBJ1-3	TGTGCCAGCAGTGAAAGGGGGCTACAAAGCGGAAACACCATATATTTT	CASSERGLQSGNTIYF
TRBD1	TRBV5-1	NA	TRBJ1-2	TGCGCCAGCAGCTACGGACAGGGAGGTGATGGCTACACCTTC	CASSYGQGGDGYTF
TRBD1	TRBV7-2	NA	TRBJ1-4	TGTGCCAGCAGCTTCGACAGGGGTAATGAAAAACTGTTTTTT	CASSFDRGNEKLFF
NA	TRBV2	few	TRBJ1-5	TGTGCCAGCAGTGTTCAGGGGACAAATCAGCCCCAGCATTTT	CASSVQGTNQPQHF
NA	TRBV13	NA	TRBJ2-7	TGTGCCAGCAGAGGAGTAAGCGGAAGCTCCTACGAGCAGTACTTC	CASRGVSGSSYEQYF
TRBD2	TRBV5-4	NA	TRBJ2-7	TGTGCCAGCAGCTTGGTTAGCGGGGGGGCCTACGAGCAGTACTTC	CASSLVSGGAYEQYF
TRBD2	TRBV7-2	NA	TRBJ2-7	TGTGCCAGCAGCTATAGCGGGCACAACTCCTACGAGCAGTACTTC	CASSYSGHNSYEQYF
NA	TRBV21-1	once	TRBJ2-5	TGTGCCAGCAGCACAACCGAACGTCGACAGCGCCAAAAAGAGACCCAGTACTTC	CASSTTERRQRQKETQYF
NA	TRBV6-5	NA	TRBJ2-2	TGTGCCAGCAGTTTGGCTGCGAACACCGGGGAGCTGTTTTTT	CASSLAANTGELFF
NA	TRBV5-4	NA	TRBJ2-1	TGTGCCAGCAGCTATCCGGGACATCTTGGGAATGAGCAGTTCTTC	CASSYPGHLGNEQFF
NA	TRBV5-8	NA	TRBJ1-1	TGTGCCAGCAGCTTCGACAGGCCTGAAGCTTTCTTT	CASSFDRPEAFF
TRBD2	TRBV15	NA	TRBJ2-7	TGTGCCACCAGCAGAGTTGCGGGAGGGAACGAGCAGTACTTC	CATSRVAGGNEQYF
NA	TRBV9	NA	TRBJ1-1	TGTGCCAGCAGCCGGGCGGGGGGAACTGAAGCTTTCTTT	CASSRAGGTEAFF
TRBD1	TRBV7-8	NA	TRBJ2-7	TGTGCCAGCAGCTTATTGGGACAGGGAAGCTCCTACGAGCAGTACTTC	CASSLLGQGSSYEQYF
TRBD1	TRBV19	NA	TRBJ1-6	TGTGCCAGTAACAGGGGGGGTGATCGTGATTCACCCCTCCACTTT	CASNRGGDRDSPLHF
TRBD1	TRBV19	NA	TRBJ1-4	TGTGCCAGTAGCGAACAGGGGAGGACTAATGAAAAACTGTTTTTT	CASSEQGRTNEKLFF
TRBD1	TRBV5-5	NA	TRBJ1-1	TGTGCCAGCAGCCAGGGAGTCGACAGGGGCACTGAAGCTTTCTTT	CASSQGVDRGTEAFF
NA	TRBV6-5	NA	TRBJ1-1	TGTGCCAGCAGCAAAACCGTACGAGTCACTGAAGCTTTCTTT	CASSKTVRVTEAFF
NA	TRBV28	NA	TRBJ1-5	TGTGCCAGCAGGGAATGGGGAGGCAATCAGCCCCAGCATTTT	CASREWGGNQPQHF
NA	TRBV6-1	NA	TRBJ2-7	TGTGCCAGCAGTGAAACCCTGGGGGGATCCTACGAGCAGTACTTC	CASSETLGGSYEQYF
NA	TRBV19	NA	TRBJ1-1	TGTGCCAGTAGTATCAACCAGGGGTTGTTGAACACTGAAGCTTTCTTT	CASSINQGLLNTEAFF
NA	TRBV11-3	NA	TRBJ2-3	TGTGCCAGCAGCTCTTTGGATACGCAGTATTTT	CASSSLDTQYF
NA	TRBV5-8	NA	TRBJ1-1	TGTGCCAGCAGCTTGATGTGGAGTGGCGAAGCTTTCTTT	CASSLMWSGEAFF
NA	TRBV27	once	TRBJ2-3	TGTGCCAGCAGTTTAGGGCTAGCGACAGATACGCAGTATTTT	CASSLGLATDTQYF
NA	TRBV29-1	NA	TRBJ1-2	TGCAGCGTTGGGTCCGGGGAGGGCTATGGCTACACCTTC	CSVGSGEGYGYTF
NA	TRBV7-9	NA	TRBJ1-3	TGTGCCAGCAGCTTAGTGACAGGAGGAAACACCATATATTTT	CASSLVTGGNTIYF
NA	TRBV5-1	NA	TRBJ2-3	TGCGCCAGCAGCGGGGGGGCAAACACAGATACGCAGTATTTT	CASSGGANTDTQYF
NA	TRBV4-2	NA	TRBJ2-5	TGTGCCAGCAGCCAGGTGGGCGGGGGCCCGAGGGAGACCCAGTACTTC	CASSQVGGGPRETQYF
NA	TRBV29-1	NA	TRBJ1-2	TGCAGCGTTTCGCCTGGCGCGGGAAACTATGGCTACACCTTC	CSVSPGAGNYGYTF
NA	TRBV7-2	NA	TRBJ2-2	TGTGCCAGCAGCCCCCCCCAGATCCGGGGGACCGGGGAGCTGTTTTTT	CASSPPQIRGTGELFF
TRBD1	TRBV30	NA	TRBJ1-2	TGTGCCTGGGGGGACAGGGATAGACCCACCTATGGCTACACCTTC	CAWGDRDRPTYGYTF
TRBD2	TRBV7-6	once	TRBJ2-2	TGTGCCAGCAGCGGGACTAGCGGGGGGGCACTTTACACCGGGGAGCTGTTTTTT	CASSGTSGGALYTGELFF
NA	TRBV5-4	NA	TRBJ2-3	TGTGCCAGCAGCTTGGCACTGGGGGGGGCGAGCACAGATACGCAGTATTTT	CASSLALGGASTDTQYF
NA	TRBV4-1	NA	TRBJ2-5	TGCGCCAGCAGCCTGGCAGCGAGGGAAGAGACCCAGTACTTC	CASSLAAREETQYF
TRBD1	TRBV10-3	NA	TRBJ1-2	TGTGCCTCGTGGGACAGGGGCGGTGGCTACACCTTC	CASWDRGGGYTF
NA	TRBV6-4	few	TRBJ2-2	TGTGCCAGCAGTGACTGGCCCGCGGGGATAAACACCGGGGAGCTGTTTTTT	CASSDWPAGINTGELFF
TRBD1	TRBV7-3	NA	TRBJ2-1	TGTGCCAGCAGCTCGGCCGGGACAGGGACGACCTACAATGAGCAGTTCTTC	CASSSAGTGTTYNEQFF
NA	TRBV4-1	once	TRBJ2-1	TGCGCCAGCAGCCGAGAGCAGTTAAGCTCCTACAATGAGCAGTTCTTC	CASSREQLSSYNEQFF
TRBD1	TRBV19	NA	TRBJ1-5	TGTGCCAGTAGTTATGGACAGGTTCCCAATCAGCCCCAGCATTTT	CASSYGQVPNQPQHF
NA	TRBV19	NA	TRBJ1-5	TGTGCCAGTAGTACGACAGTATACCCCAATCAGCCCCAGCATTTT	CASSTTVYPNQPQHF
TRBD2	TRBV5-4	NA	TRBJ2-1	TGTGCCAGCAGCTTGGGGACTAGCGGGAGGTTCCATGAGCAGTTCTTC	CASSLGTSGRFHEQFF